This T cell receptor (beta chain) is from a study of shared clonotypes between healthy human individuals. About the study: Samples came from a couple of female and a few male donors aged 18 to 49. General study points: The study found about 4.6% of naive CD4 clonotypes shared across a handful of donors. It was anticipated that sequencing depth would influence how many clonotypes donors shared.

The assay was immunoSEQ multiplex PCR, and TCRdb's table has in-frame clones only and misses some. This table has some 2.3 million clones, approximately 93% appearing once. Turning to this clone: Its cognate antigen is unknown.

Sequenced: naive CD4+ T cells from PBMCs. Noted subset: CD45RA+ positively selected. The receptor was derived from a man between 18 and 35 years old in good health. Some clones in this sample may be carry-over from other donors' samples.

The CDR3 reads CAISQRGSGSDDEQYF. As DNA, the CDR3 is TGTGCCATCAGCCAAAGGGGTAGCGGGAGTGACGACGAGCAGTACTTC. The rearrangement uses TRBV10-3 and TRBJ2-7, with 9 bases matching TRBD2. CDR1 and CDR2 from the germline V gene are ENHRY and SYGVKD. The V and J ends lost 6 bases and 5 bases, in that order; junction bases with no gene match: 14. There are 16 residues in the CDR3.